Below are 29 T cell receptor beta chains sequenced from a single sample in a study of cytomegalovirus exposure and HLA in healthy donors. The assay was immunoSEQ multiplex PCR, and TCRdb's table has in-frame clones only and misses some. The sample holds over 200,000 clones, around nine tenths seen once. Sequenced material: PBMCs. Receptors were obtained from a woman aged 18-30 years in good health and CMV-seronegative.

This clone was counted a few times. The chain links TRBV6-5 to TRBJ1-1, with TRBD1 as a possible D gene (5 bases). Germline V gene lookup returns CDR1 MNHEY and CDR2 SVGAGI. Trimming took 8 bases from V and 5 from J, leaving 9 bases between them. The length of the CDR3 is 11 residues. The CDR3, as DNA: TGTGCCAGCCGCAGGGAAACTGAAGCTTTCTTT. Translating it yields CASRRETEAFF.

The genes are TRBV28 and TRBJ2-5; 7 positions agree with TRBD1. CDR1 MDHEN and CDR2 SYDVKM come from the germline V gene. V trimming: 8 bases; J trimming: 3 bases; junction bases outside the gene matches: 6. The CDR3 totals 13 residues. The CDR3 here is CASLITGEETQYF. The DNA for the CDR3 is TGTGCCAGCCTTATAACAGGGGAAGAGACCCAGTACTTC. Together with reference TRBV28 and TRBJ2-5, the CDR3 gives the full variable domain: DVKVTQSSRYLVKRTGEKVFLECVQDMDHENMFWYRQDPGLGLRLIYFSYDVKMKEKGDIPEGYSVSREKKERFSLILESASTNQTSMYLCASLITGEETQYFGPGTRLLVL.

The rearrangement uses TRBV10-3 and TRBJ2-7; 13 nucleotides align to TRBD2. The CDR3 sequence is 17 residues long. In germline, CDR1 is ENHRY, CDR2 SYGVKD. V was pared by 4 bases and J by 5 bases, with 11 bases of the junction left unmatched. In DNA form, the CDR3 reads TGTGCCATCAGTGGAAAATTCGGGACTAGCGGGAACCACGAGCAGTACTTC. This sequence encodes CAISGKFGTSGNHEQYF.

The CDR3 region has the DNA TGTGCCAGCAGTTTAATCGGACAGCTTAATGGCTACACCTTC. This translates into CASSLIGQLNGYTF. This chain uses TRBV28 with TRBJ1-2; D might be TRBD1 (6 bases). The CDR3 spans 14 residues. With 2 bases removed from V and 6 bases from J, the gap between germline ends came to 13 bases. Germline lookup yields CDR1 MDHEN and CDR2 SYDVKM.

The rearrangement uses TRBV29-1 and TRBJ2-7; possible D gene TRBD1, 6 bases. V lost 4 bases and J 3 bases, leaving 10 bases between the germline ends. The germline V gene has CDR1 SQVTM and CDR2 ANQGSEA. The CDR3 is made up of 12 amino acids. CDR3 protein: CSVVGQNYEQYF. The CDR3 coding sequence is TGCAGCGTTGTAGGACAGAACTACGAGCAGTACTTC.

The chain carries TRBV5-6 and TRBJ2-7, with 7 bases lining up with TRBD1. From germline, CDR1 is SGHDT and CDR2 YYEEEE. This CDR3 has 16 amino acids. J lost 0 bases, V lost 4 bases, and 10 bases had no gene match. CDR3 sequence: CASSRNEGAYSYEQYF. Written as DNA, the CDR3 is TGTGCCAGCAGCCGTAACGAGGGGGCGTACTCCTACGAGCAGTACTTC.

The V gene is TRBV9, the J gene TRBJ1-1; no reliable D call. The germline V gene has CDR1 SGDLS and CDR2 YYNGEE. Trimming took off 4 bases at V and 1 base at J, with 8 bases between the two ends. This CDR3 region has 13 residues. The CDR3 bases are TGTGCCAGCAGCAAACGACAGAACACTGAAGCTTTCTTT. Translated, it gives CASSKRQNTEAFF.

The CDR3 DNA follows: TGCGCCAGCAGCCAGGATCCGGGACAGGATTCCGCCAATGAGCAGTTCTTC. Its protein product is CASSQDPGQDSANEQFF. V is TRBV4-1 and J is TRBJ2-1, with 8 bases fitting TRBD1. V lost 3 bases and J lost 6; bases outside the gene matches: 13. The CDR3 totals 17 residues. CDR1 is MGHRA, CDR2 YSYEKL, per germline.

This chain connects TRBV19 to TRBJ1-1; 7 nucleotides line up with TRBD1. The germline V gene has CDR1 LNHDA and CDR2 SQIVND (reference sequence). There are 14 residues in the CDR3. V was pared by 8 bases and J by 0 bases, with 6 bases of the junction left unmatched. CDR3 amino acids: CASLRTGLNTEAFF. Written as DNA, the CDR3 is TGTGCCAGTCTAAGGACAGGTCTGAACACTGAAGCTTTCTTT.

The V and J genes are TRBV29-1 and TRBJ2-1; 12 bases align to TRBD2. J lost 8 bases, V lost 0 bases, and 11 bases had no gene match. Germline loops: CDR1 SQVTM, CDR2 ANQGSEA. The CDR3 totals 17 residues. DNA of the CDR3: TGCAGCGTTGAAGAGGGGGGTCTAGCGGGAGGGCCACATGAGCAGTTCTTC. It translates to CSVEEGGLAGGPHEQFF.

The rearrangement uses TRBV18 and TRBJ1-1, with TRBD1 identical over 10 bases. The CDR3 extends over 15 amino acids. Germline CDR1 KGHSH, CDR2 LQKENI. J was trimmed by 11 bases and V by 3 bases; bases with no gene match: 12. The CDR3 region is CASSPLPGQGNKAFF. CDR3 nucleotides: TGTGCCAGCTCACCTCTTCCGGGACAGGGGAATAAGGCTTTCTTT.

The rearrangement uses TRBV27 and TRBJ2-7; D is undetermined. The CDR3 sequence is 13 residues long. Germline V CDR1 and CDR2: MNHEY, SMNVEV (reference sequence). V lost 1 base and J 2 bases, leaving 6 bases between the germline ends. Written as DNA, the CDR3 is TGTGCCAGCAGTTTATACCAGACCTACGAGCAGTACTTC. Its protein is CASSLYQTYEQYF.

The V and J genes are TRBV5-1 and TRBJ2-3, with 7 bases aligning to TRBD2. V lost 4 bases to trimming and J lost 2 bases; unmatched junction nucleotides: 10. The CDR3 covers 16 residues. Germline V gene data show CDR1 as SGHRS and CDR2 as YFSETQ. Here the CDR3 reads CASSTGLGGYTDTQYF. The CDR3 nucleotides are TGCGCCAGCAGCACAGGACTAGGCGGGTACACAGATACGCAGTATTTT. Using reference TRBV5-1 and TRBJ2-3 for the parts outside the CDR3, the full variable domain is KAGVTQTPRYLIKTRGQQVTLSCSPISGHRSVSWYQQTPGQGLQFLFEYFSETQRNKGNFPGRFSGRQFSNSRSEMNVSTLELGDSALYLCASSTGLGGYTDTQYFGPGTRLTVL.

This clone was detected only once. The chain combines TRBV29-1 with TRBJ2-7, with TRBD2 as a possible D gene (6 bases). Trimming left V 7 bases short and J 12 bases short, with 22 bases between. CDR3 length: 12 residues. The germline V gene encodes CDR1 SQVTM and CDR2 ANQGSEA. CDR3 coding DNA: TGCAGCGGGAGGAGGGCACCAGATCTCACGTACTTC. The encoded protein is CSGRRAPDLTYF.

This chain uses TRBV2 with TRBJ2-5, with TRBD2 matching 9 bases. The DNA end is a closer match to TRBJ2-7, so the J assignment may be wrong. The CDR3 extends over 14 amino acids. Germline values: CDR1 SNHLY, CDR2 FYNNEI. The CDR3 sequence is CASSPGLASYEQYF. The DNA for the CDR3 is TGTGCCAGCAGTCCGGGACTAGCCTCCTACGAGCAGTACTTC.

The V gene is TRBV13, the J gene TRBJ1-2; D might be TRBD1 (6 bases). The CDR3 covers 16 residues. Per germline, CDR1 PRHDT and CDR2 FYEKMQ (reference sequence). Trimming stripped 4 bases from V and 4 bases from J, with 19 bases between. The CDR3: CASSYRGGGLAYGYTF. Written as DNA, the CDR3 is TGTGCCAGCAGCTACCGAGGGGGGGGGCTGGCCTATGGCTACACCTTC.

This clone was observed a handful of times. This rearrangement joins TRBV28 to TRBJ2-7, with a possible D match to TRBD1 (5 bases). Trimming removed 8 bases from V and 0 bases from J, with 17 bases in between. Germline lookup yields CDR1 MDHEN and CDR2 SYDVKM. The CDR3 length is 15 residues. The CDR3 DNA sequence: TGTGCCAGCGTCCCGACGACAGCGACCTCCTACGAGCAGTACTTC. This gives the protein CASVPTTATSYEQYF. Combining the CDR3 with reference TRBV28 and TRBJ2-7 gives the whole variable domain DVKVTQSSRYLVKRTGEKVFLECVQDMDHENMFWYRQDPGLGLRLIYFSYDVKMKEKGDIPEGYSVSREKKERFSLILESASTNQTSMYLCASVPTTATSYEQYFGPGTRLTVT.

This chain links TRBV5-6 with TRBJ2-1; weak D call: TRBD2 (6 bases). Germline V CDR1 and CDR2: SGHDT, YYEEEE. V dropped 4 bases and J dropped 0 bases, with 11 bases sitting between them. CDR3 size: 15 residues. The CDR3 spells CASSRGVSSYNEQFF. CDR3 DNA sequence: TGTGCCAGCAGCCGCGGGGTAAGCTCCTACAATGAGCAGTTCTTC.

The gene calls are TRBV28 and TRBJ2-7; 8 bases align to TRBD1. The J segment lost 3 bases and the V segment lost 8 bases, leaving 6 bases of the junction unmatched. The CDR3 is 13 residues long. Germline V gives CDR1 MDHEN, CDR2 SYDVKM. CDR3 in DNA: TGTGCCAGCGGCCAGGGGGCCAGCTACGAGCAGTACTTC. It codes for CASGQGASYEQYF.

The V call is TRBV5-1, the J call TRBJ1-1, with a possible D match to TRBD1 (6 bases). CDR1 is SGHRS, CDR2 YFSETQ, per germline. CDR3 length: 14 residues. V lost 3 bases to trimming and J lost 3 bases, with 12 bases between them. The CDR3 region has the DNA TGCGCCAGCAGCTGGCGGGGGGGCTACACTGAAGCTTTCTTT. It specifies CASSWRGGYTEAFF.

The chain is built from TRBV5-4 and TRBJ1-1, with TRBD1 matching over 8 bases. The CDR3 sequence is 14 residues long. After removal of 2 bases from V and 4 bases from J, the junction contained 4 bases not matched to a gene. Germline V CDR1 and CDR2: SGHNT, YYREEE (reference sequence). As DNA, the CDR3 is TGTGCCAGCAGCTTCAACAGGGGGGGCACTGAAGCTTTCTTT. This gives the protein CASSFNRGGTEAFF.

This rearrangement joins TRBV10-3 to TRBJ1-2; tentatively, D is TRBD1 (6 bases). The germline CDR1 and CDR2 sequences are ENHRY and SYGVKD. This CDR3 is 17 amino acids long. The germline V and J ends were trimmed by 0 bases and 1 base, with 15 bases remaining between them. DNA for the CDR3: TGTGCCATCAGTGAGTCAGAAGGGGGAGTAGATAACTATGGCTACACCTTC. Translating gives CAISESEGGVDNYGYTF.

V and J are TRBV28 and TRBJ2-7, with 7 bases aligning to TRBD2. The J segment lost 2 bases and the V segment lost 6 bases, leaving 7 bases of the junction unmatched. The CDR3 is 14 amino acids. Germline lookup yields CDR1 MDHEN and CDR2 SYDVKM. CDR3 DNA: TGTGCCAGCAGGTCGCGGGAGTTTCCCTACGAGCAGTACTTC. It yields the protein CASRSREFPYEQYF.

This chain links TRBV27 with TRBJ2-1; D ambiguous. The CDR3 contains 16 residues. Germline CDR1 is MNHEY and CDR2 is SMNVEV (reference sequence). V dropped 5 bases and J dropped 0 bases, with 14 bases sitting between them. CDR3 residues: CASSPPGEASYNEQFF. The CDR3 DNA is TGTGCCAGCAGTCCCCCGGGTGAAGCCTCCTACAATGAGCAGTTCTTC.

In DNA form, the CDR3 reads TGTGCCAGTAGTCGACAGACAGATAGCAATCAGCCCCAGCATTTT. Amino acid sequence: CASSRQTDSNQPQHF. This chain uses TRBV19 with TRBJ1-5; weak D call: TRBD1 (5 bases). Trimming cost V 5 bases and J 0 bases, with 11 bases left between them. Germline CDR1 is LNHDA and CDR2 is SQIVND (reference sequence). This CDR3 has 15 residues.

The V call is TRBV9, the J call TRBJ1-1, with no clear D. V was clipped by 3 bases and J by 4 bases, with 10 bases between them. The germline CDR1 and CDR2 sequences are SGDLS and YYNGEE. CDR3 length: 13 amino acids. CDR3 region: CASSAVSGTEAFF. The CDR3 DNA follows: TGTGCCAGCAGCGCCGTCTCGGGCACTGAAGCTTTCTTT. The entire variable domain, with the rest obtained from reference TRBV9 and TRBJ1-1, is as follows: DSGVTQTPKHLITATGQRVTLRCSPRSGDLSVYWYQQSLDQGLQFLIQYYNGEERAKGNILERFSAQQFPDLHSELNLSSLELGDSALYFCASSAVSGTEAFFGQGTRLTVV.

This clone showed up just once. The gene calls are TRBV5-1 and TRBJ2-5; possible D gene TRBD2, 5 bases. The length of the CDR3 is 11 residues. V lost 4 bases and J 5 bases, leaving 6 bases between the germline ends. Germline values: CDR1 SGHRS, CDR2 YFSETQ. This CDR3 is CASSGGETQYF. The CDR3 DNA is TGCGCCAGCAGCGGCGGGGAGACCCAGTACTTC.

The rearrangement links TRBV12-1 to TRBJ2-2; the tabulated D call, TRBD2, remains unverified against the DNA. TRBV12-1 corresponds to a pseudogene. This CDR3 is built from 20 residues. The CDR3 DNA sequence: TGTGCCAGCAGCTTTGCAGGTTTGGGACTAGCGGGAGTCTTGGACGGGGAGCTGTTTTTT. Encoded protein: CASSFAGLGLAGVLDGELFF.

The V and J genes are TRBV4-1 and TRBJ1-2, with 9 bases fitting TRBD1. V was clipped by 0 bases and J by 7 bases; unmatched bases: 9. In germline, CDR1 is MGHRA, CDR2 YSYEKL. This CDR3 contains 16 residues. The CDR3 nucleotides are TGCGCCAGCAGCCAAGATGGGGACAGGGTTTGGGTTGGCTACACCTTC. Its translation: CASSQDGDRVWVGYTF.